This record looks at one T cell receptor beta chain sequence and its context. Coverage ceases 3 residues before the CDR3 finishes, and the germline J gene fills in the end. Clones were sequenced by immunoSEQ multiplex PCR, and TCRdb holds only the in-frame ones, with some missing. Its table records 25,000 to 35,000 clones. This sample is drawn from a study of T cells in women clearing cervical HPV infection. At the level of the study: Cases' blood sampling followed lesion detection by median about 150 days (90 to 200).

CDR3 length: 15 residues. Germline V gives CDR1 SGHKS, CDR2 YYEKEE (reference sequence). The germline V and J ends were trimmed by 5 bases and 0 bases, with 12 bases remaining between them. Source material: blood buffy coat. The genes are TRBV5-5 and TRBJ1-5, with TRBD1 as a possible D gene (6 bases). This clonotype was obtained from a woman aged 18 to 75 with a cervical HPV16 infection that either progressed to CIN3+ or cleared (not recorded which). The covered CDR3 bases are TGTGCCAGCAGTTCCTCGACAGGTAGCAATCAGCCC. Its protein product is CASSSSTGSNQP. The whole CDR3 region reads CASSSSTGSNQPQHF.